A selection of T cell receptor beta chains follows, all from one sample in a study of OX40 agonist ivuxolimab in advanced cancers. The repertoire was sequenced with immunoSEQ multiplex PCR; TCRdb's copy has only in-frame clones and lacks some. The table includes more than 65,000 clones, about 88% detected once. This material consisted of CD4+ or CD8+ T cells sorted from blood, taken in a trial of the OX40 agonist ivuxolimab. These receptors were taken from an adult with an advanced solid tumor such as melanoma, head and neck, liver or kidney cancer. Both conserved end residues are part of each CDR3. Fields, in order: J gene, D gene, V gene, clone size, CDR3 protein, CDR3 DNA. A D gene is named only where the DNA matches it firmly. Rows may omit the clone size; those that give it use once, few, many or a size class.

J: TRBJ2-3
D: -
V: TRBV7-3
size: -
CDR3: CASSLQDNTDTQYF
DNA: TGTGCCAGCAGCCTCCAGGACAACACAGATACGCAGTATTTT

J: TRBJ1-5
D: -
V: TRBV4-1
size: -
CDR3: CASSQDFWQVQHF
DNA: TGCGCCAGCAGCCAAGATTTTTGGCAGGTCCAGCATTTT

J: TRBJ1-1
D: -
V: TRBV21-1
size: -
CDR3: CASSKALSSTHTEAFF
DNA: TGTGCCAGCAGCAAAGCTTTGAGCTCTACCCACACTGAAGCTTTCTTT

J: TRBJ2-2
D: -
V: TRBV27
size: -
CDR3: CASSGTRLTGELFF
DNA: TGTGCCAGCAGTGGGACTCGATTAACCGGGGAGCTGTTTTTT

J: TRBJ1-3
D: -
V: TRBV6-6
size: -
CDR3: CASRLGGPSGNTIYF
DNA: TGTGCCAGCAGACTAGGTGGGCCCTCTGGAAACACCATATATTTT

J: TRBJ2-5
D: TRBD2
V: TRBV7-6
size: few
CDR3: CASSLLAGAVETQYF
DNA: TGTGCCAGCAGCCTGTTAGCGGGAGCGGTGGAGACCCAGTACTTC

J: TRBJ2-7
D: -
V: TRBV6-5
size: few
CDR3: CASSPKDFGLDEQYF
DNA: TGTGCCAGCAGCCCCAAGGACTTCGGATTAGACGAGCAGTACTTC

J: TRBJ2-3
D: -
V: TRBV7-7
size: -
CDR3: CASSFGGDGDTQYF
DNA: TGTGCTAGCAGCTTCGGCGGGGATGGAGATACGCAGTATTTT

J: TRBJ2-3
D: -
V: TRBV20-1
size: -
CDR3: CSASSADTQYF
DNA: TGCAGTGCTAGTTCCGCGGATACGCAGTATTTT

J: TRBJ1-4
D: -
V: TRBV5-6
size: -
CDR3: CASSNPQIGAEKLFF
DNA: TGTGCCAGCAGCAATCCCCAAATAGGAGCTGAAAAACTGTTTTTT

J: TRBJ2-5
D: TRBD2
V: TRBV9
size: -
CDR3: CASSVGGLAVGQETQYF
DNA: TGTGCCAGCAGCGTAGGGGGACTAGCGGTAGGGCAAGAGACCCAGTACTTC

J: TRBJ2-3
D: TRBD2
V: TRBV6-4
size: -
CDR3: CASSDEAGVTDTQYF
DNA: TGTGCCAGCAGTGACGAAGCGGGGGTCACAGATACGCAGTATTTT

J: TRBJ2-1
D: -
V: TRBV29-1
size: -
CDR3: CSVVSWTETYNEQFF
DNA: TGCAGCGTTGTATCCTGGACAGAGACCTACAATGAGCAGTTCTTC

J: TRBJ2-1
D: TRBD2
V: TRBV5-1
size: -
CDR3: CASSLGLAGYNEQFF
DNA: TGCGCCAGCAGCTTGGGACTAGCGGGTTACAATGAGCAGTTCTTC

J: TRBJ2-3
D: TRBD2
V: TRBV30
size: -
CDR3: CAWSVRGGSGTQYF
DNA: TGTGCCTGGAGTGTACGCGGGGGGTCCGGTACGCAGTATTTT

J: TRBJ1-1
D: -
V: TRBV7-9
size: -
CDR3: CASRPPGLRNTEAFF
DNA: TGTGCCAGCAGACCCCCGGGACTGAGGAACACTGAAGCTTTCTTT

J: TRBJ1-1
D: -
V: TRBV9
size: few
CDR3: CASSVAPSRGTEAFF
DNA: TGTGCCAGCAGCGTAGCTCCATCCAGGGGAACTGAAGCTTTCTTT

J: TRBJ2-5
D: TRBD1
V: TRBV19
size: once
CDR3: CASRPTGGLETQYF
DNA: TGTGCCAGTAGGCCCACAGGGGGCCTGGAGACCCAGTACTTC

J: TRBJ2-2
D: -
V: TRBV28
size: -
CDR3: CASSPTNTGELFF
DNA: TGTGCCAGCAGTCCCACAAACACCGGGGAGCTGTTTTTT

J: TRBJ2-5
D: -
V: TRBV19
size: -
CDR3: CASSRQGLGQETQYF
DNA: TGTGCCAGTAGTCGGCAGGGGCTTGGACAAGAGACCCAGTACTTC

J: TRBJ2-5
D: TRBD1
V: TRBV27
size: -
CDR3: CASSPWTGFGETQYF
DNA: TGTGCCAGCAGTCCCTGGACAGGGTTTGGAGAGACCCAGTACTTC

J: TRBJ1-2
D: -
V: TRBV13
size: -
CDR3: CASSLRGGEYTF
DNA: TGTGCCAGCAGCTTGAGGGGAGGCGAGTACACCTTC

J: TRBJ1-2
D: TRBD1
V: TRBV6-5
size: -
CDR3: CASSRTGPYGYTF
DNA: TGTGCCAGCAGTCGGACAGGGCCCTATGGCTACACCTTC

J: TRBJ2-5
D: -
V: TRBV27
size: once
CDR3: CASSLREGAETQYF
DNA: TGTGCCAGCAGTTTAAGAGAGGGTGCCGAGACCCAGTACTTC

J: TRBJ2-3
D: TRBD1
V: TRBV5-1
size: -
CDR3: CASSLDRGRVETDTQYF
DNA: TGCGCCAGCAGCTTGGACAGGGGGAGAGTGGAGACAGATACGCAGTATTTT

J: TRBJ2-7
D: -
V: TRBV28
size: -
CDR3: CASSSPGTANQQYF
DNA: TGTGCCAGCAGCTCCCCGGGGACTGCAAACCAGCAGTACTTC

J: TRBJ1-4
D: -
V: TRBV4-1
size: -
CDR3: CASSQEGGLPNEKLFF
DNA: TGCGCCAGCAGCCAAGAGGGAGGGCTGCCTAATGAAAAACTGTTTTTT

J: TRBJ2-7
D: -
V: TRBV10-3
size: once
CDR3: CAISEGGYEQYF
DNA: TGTGCCATCAGTGAGGGGGGCTACGAGCAGTACTTC

J: TRBJ2-3
D: -
V: TRBV7-3
size: -
CDR3: CASSSPGDTQYF
DNA: TGTGCCAGCAGCTCCCCGGGGGATACGCAGTATTTT

J: TRBJ1-2
D: -
V: TRBV9
size: -
CDR3: CASSVDQLPRGYTF
DNA: TGTGCCAGCAGCGTAGACCAGTTACCAAGGGGCTACACCTTC

J: TRBJ1-1
D: -
V: TRBV30
size: few
CDR3: CAWSVGALGFF
DNA: TGTGCCTGGAGTGTAGGGGCCCTGGGTTTCTTT

J: TRBJ1-1
D: -
V: TRBV4-3
size: -
CDR3: CASSQDRRQNTEAFF
DNA: TGCGCCAGCAGCCAAGATCGGCGGCAGAACACTGAAGCTTTCTTT

J: TRBJ2-4
D: -
V: TRBV27
size: -
CDR3: CASRELRAAKNIQYF
DNA: TGTGCCAGCAGGGAATTGAGGGCGGCCAAAAACATTCAGTACTTC

J: TRBJ2-3
D: -
V: TRBV7-2
size: once
CDR3: CASSWTGGDTQYF
DNA: TGTGCCAGCAGCTGGACTGGGGGGGATACGCAGTATTTT

J: TRBJ2-7
D: TRBD2
V: TRBV5-6
size: -
CDR3: CASSLLAESYEQYF
DNA: TGTGCCAGCAGCTTACTAGCGGAATCCTACGAGCAGTACTTC

J: TRBJ1-2
D: TRBD1
V: TRBV6-1
size: -
CDR3: CATYRGVGGYTF
DNA: TGTGCCACGTACAGGGGCGTCGGAGGCTACACCTTC